Listed below are T cell receptor beta chains from one sample, sequenced in a study of response to subunit inactivated influenza vaccine. TCRdb passed the RT-PCR reads through MiXCR, listing each CDR3 protein once. Of around 480,000 distinct CDR3 sequences detected, approximately 11% appear once; the ten largest clones hold less than 15%. This sample comprised PBMCs from blood, obtained roughly 47 days after vaccination. The source of these receptors is a man over 45 who received an inactivated influenza vaccine. CDR3s include the opening cysteine and the closing phenylalanine or tryptophan. The D gene is left open where the match is weak. Clone size appears in some rows only: once, few, many, or a class for an expanded clone.

TRBJ2-1 few NA TRBV2 CASSRNFVQFF TGTGCCAGCAGTAGAAATTTCGTACAGTTCTTC
TRBJ2-5 NA NA TRBV4-1 CASSRAGDYQETQYF TGCGCCAGCAGCCGAGCGGGCGATTACCAAGAGACCCAGTACTTC
TRBJ2-7 NA TRBD2 TRBV5-1 CASSLHLAGTSYEQYF TGCGCCAGCAGCTTGCACTTAGCGGGGACTTCCTACGAGCAGTACTTC
TRBJ2-2 NA TRBD2 TRBV7-3 CASSLPGTSGTGELFF TGTGCCAGCAGCCTCCCCGGGACTAGTGGCACCGGGGAGCTGTTTTTT
TRBJ2-1 NA TRBD2 TRBV9 CASSVSGTRPNEQFF TGTGCCAGCAGCGTAAGCGGGACGCGCCCCAATGAGCAGTTCTTC
TRBJ1-5 few NA TRBV18 CASSPIRIRAPVQPQHF TGTGCCAGCTCACCTATCCGGATCAGGGCCCCCGTCCAGCCCCAGCATTTT
TRBJ2-3 NA NA TRBV7-9 CASSYSGADTQYF TGTGCCAGCAGCTACTCGGGGGCAGATACGCAGTATTTT
TRBJ1-6 NA TRBD1 TRBV25-1 CASRLGDRGNSPLHF TGTGCCAGCAGATTGGGGGACAGGGGTAATTCACCCCTCCACTTT
TRBJ2-2 few NA TRBV30 CAWSVKGSNGELFF TGTGCCTGGAGTGTGAAGGGGTCGAACGGGGAGCTGTTTTTT
TRBJ2-7 many NA TRBV7-2 CASSLAWGYEQYF TGTGCCAGCAGCTTAGCGTGGGGGTACGAGCAGTACTTC
TRBJ2-1 many NA TRBV7-9 CASSLDEWRTSYNEQFF TGTGCCAGCAGCTTAGATGAGTGGCGGACCTCCTACAATGAGCAGTTCTTC
TRBJ2-3 NA TRBD2 TRBV5-1 CATRRLAGVDTQYF TGCGCCACCAGAAGACTAGCGGGGGTCGATACGCAGTATTTT
TRBJ2-1 few NA TRBV3-1 CASSQGQGMRNEQFF TGTGCCAGCAGCCAGGGTCAGGGTATGAGGAATGAGCAGTTCTTC
TRBJ2-1 NA NA TRBV4-3 CASSKTGAYNEQFF TGCGCCAGCAGCAAAACGGGAGCTTACAATGAGCAGTTCTTC
TRBJ2-7 NA NA TRBV10-3 CAISGSGEPYEQYF TGTGCCATCAGTGGGAGCGGAGAGCCCTACGAGCAGTACTTC
TRBJ2-5 NA TRBD1 TRBV20-1 CSLAHRGALEETQYF TGCAGCCTTGCTCACAGGGGGGCGTTAGAAGAGACCCAGTACTTC
TRBJ2-7 many TRBD1 TRBV28 CASSLSRTGEGYEQYF TGTGCCAGCAGTTTATCGCGGACAGGGGAGGGCTACGAGCAGTACTTC
TRBJ2-5 few TRBD2 TRBV6-2/TRBV6-3 CASKASGGQRETQYF TGTGCCAGCAAGGCCAGCGGGGGGCAACGAGAGACCCAGTACTTC
TRBJ2-5 few NA TRBV24-1 CATSDPRRGPETQYF TGTGCCACCAGTGATCCCCGTCGTGGGCCAGAGACCCAGTACTTC
TRBJ2-3 many NA TRBV12-3/TRBV12-4 CASSNDRTDTQYF TGTGCCAGCAGTAATGACAGAACGGATACGCAGTATTTT
TRBJ2-7 many TRBD2 TRBV20-1 CSAGRTSVYEQYF TGCAGTGCTGGAAGGACTAGCGTCTACGAGCAGTACTTC
TRBJ2-3 few NA TRBV29-1 CSVDDRGQSTDTQYF TGCAGCGTGGACGACAGAGGGCAATCCACAGATACGCAGTATTTT
TRBJ2-3 many TRBD2 TRBV4-2 CASSQWTSGSTDTQYF TGTGCCAGCAGCCAATGGACTAGCGGAAGCACAGATACGCAGTATTTT
TRBJ1-2 many NA TRBV2 CASRQNQGSYGYTF TGTGCCAGCAGGCAAAATCAGGGGTCCTATGGCTACACCTTC
TRBJ2-5 NA NA TRBV28 CASSLTGKVYF TGTGCCAGCAGCCTCACAGGGAAGGTGTACTTC
TRBJ2-5 few TRBD1 TRBV24-1 CATSEGTGKETQYF TGTGCCACCAGTGAAGGGACAGGGAAGGAGACCCAGTACTTC
TRBJ2-3 NA NA TRBV11-2 CASSLRDIAWDTQYF TGTGCCAGCAGCCTCCGGGACATAGCCTGGGATACGCAGTATTTT
TRBJ2-5 NA TRBD2 TRBV11-2 CASSLMGLAGGSLFQETQYF TGTGCCAGCAGCCTTATGGGACTAGCGGGGGGGAGCCTGTTCCAAGAGACCCAGTACTTC
TRBJ2-7 few TRBD1 TRBV10-3 CAISAGTADEQYF TGTGCCATCAGTGCAGGGACAGCGGACGAGCAGTACTTC